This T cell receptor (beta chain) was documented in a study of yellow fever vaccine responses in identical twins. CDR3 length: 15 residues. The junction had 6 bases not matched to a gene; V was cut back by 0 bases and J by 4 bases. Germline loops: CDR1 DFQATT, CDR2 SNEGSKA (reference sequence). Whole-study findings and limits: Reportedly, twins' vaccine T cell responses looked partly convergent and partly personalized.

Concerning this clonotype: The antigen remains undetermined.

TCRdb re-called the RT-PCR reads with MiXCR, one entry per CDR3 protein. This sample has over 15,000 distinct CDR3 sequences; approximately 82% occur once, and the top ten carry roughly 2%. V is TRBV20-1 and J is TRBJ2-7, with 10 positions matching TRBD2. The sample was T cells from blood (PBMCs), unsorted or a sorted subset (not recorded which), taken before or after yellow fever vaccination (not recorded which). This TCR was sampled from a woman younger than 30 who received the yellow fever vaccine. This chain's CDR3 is CSAREASGSIYEQYF. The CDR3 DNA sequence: TGCAGTGCTAGAGAAGCTAGCGGGAGCATATACGAGCAGTACTTC.